The 4 T cell receptor beta chains reported below all come from one sample, sequenced in a study of vaccination effects on CD4 cells after COVID-19. The protocol was immunoSEQ multiplex PCR, while the TCRdb copy is restricted to in-frame clones and leaves out a portion. The sample contains under 60,000 clones, roughly three fifths of which appear only once. These receptors have no identified antigens. It was after nine to ten days of culture that CD4+ T cells were isolated. The sequences come from CD4+ T cells from PBMCs cultured without peptide, collected before COVID-19 vaccination. The receptors here all came from a human donor who received a COVID-19 vaccine.

The CDR3 here is CASSRDRDTEAFF. For the CDR3, the DNA is TGCGCCAGCAGCCGCGACAGGGACACTGAAGCTTTCTTT. This chain joins TRBV5-1 and TRBJ1-1, with 7 bases fitting TRBD1. The length of the CDR3 is 13 residues. Trimming took 4 bases from V and 3 from J; bases not matched to a gene: 3. Germline CDR1 and CDR2: SGHRS and YFSETQ.

There are a few counts of this clone. The V and J genes are TRBV27 and TRBJ1-1; D gene uncertain. Per germline, CDR1 MNHEY and CDR2 SMNVEV (reference sequence). V lost 0 bases, J lost 2 bases, and 10 bases lay in between. The CDR3 extends over 15 amino acids. CDR3 in amino acids: CASSLSAVRNTEAFF. Written as DNA, the CDR3 is TGTGCCAGCAGTTTATCGGCCGTCAGAAACACTGAAGCTTTCTTT.

This clone was seen more than once but under ten times. CDR3 sequence reads: CASSSGTGGYEQYF. CDR3 coding DNA: TGTGCCAGCAGTTCCGGGACAGGGGGCTACGAGCAGTACTTC. V gene TRBV6-5 combines with J gene TRBJ2-7, with 11 bases aligning to TRBD1. J lost 3 bases, V lost 4 bases, and 2 bases had no gene match. The length of the CDR3 is 14 residues. Germline V gene data show CDR1 as MNHEY and CDR2 as SVGAGI.

The count of this clone is one. The genes are TRBV19 and TRBJ1-4, with 10 bases lining up with TRBD1. CDR1 is LNHDA and CDR2 is SQIVND in the germline V gene (reference sequence). The CDR3 has 14 residues. V shed 9 bases and J 8 bases; nucleotides not matched to a gene: 9. The CDR3 spells CASRSPGQGEKLFF. CDR3 nucleotide sequence: TGTGCCAGCCGAAGTCCGGGACAGGGGGAAAAACTGTTTTTT.